A selection of T cell receptor beta chains follows, all from one sample in a study of T cell responses to AZD1222 COVID-19 vaccine. Assay used: immunoSEQ multiplex PCR; TCRdb lists only in-frame clones, some missing. The sample records some 120,000 clones, approximately 88% being singletons. The specimen was peripheral blood, collected 28 days after the second AZD1222 dose. The receptors come from an adult who received the AZD1222 COVID-19 vaccine. Both conserved end residues are part of each CDR3. Each record gives: V gene, D gene, clone size, J gene, CDR3 protein, CDR3 DNA. The D gene is left open where the match is weak. A clone size is listed for some rows: how often the clone was seen (once, few, many), or a class if it is expanded.

V gene: TRBV5-1; D gene: NA; clone size: NA; J gene: TRBJ1-3; CDR3 protein: CASSPKGSSGNTIYF; CDR3 DNA: TGCGCCAGCAGCCCAAAGGGGAGCTCTGGAAACACCATATATTTT
V gene: TRBV6-5; D gene: TRBD1; clone size: medium-sized; J gene: TRBJ1-1; CDR3 protein: CASSKQGMNTEAFF; CDR3 DNA: TGTGCCAGCAGTAAACAGGGGATGAACACTGAAGCTTTCTTT
V gene: TRBV6-6; D gene: TRBD1; clone size: once; J gene: TRBJ1-5; CDR3 protein: CASSPQDRGIDSNQPQHF; CDR3 DNA: TGTGCCAGCAGTCCCCAAGACAGGGGGATCGATAGCAATCAGCCCCAGCATTTT
V gene: TRBV18; D gene: NA; clone size: NA; J gene: TRBJ2-1; CDR3 protein: CASSGTPGVNEQFF; CDR3 DNA: TGTGCCAGCTCCGGGACCCCAGGTGTGAATGAGCAGTTCTTC
V gene: TRBV5-1; D gene: TRBD2; clone size: NA; J gene: TRBJ2-1; CDR3 protein: CASSQTGTSEGEQFF; CDR3 DNA: TGCGCCAGCAGCCAGACCGGGACTAGCGAGGGTGAGCAGTTCTTC
V gene: TRBV2; D gene: NA; clone size: few; J gene: TRBJ1-1; CDR3 protein: CASSYSLVDEAFF; CDR3 DNA: TGTGCCAGCAGCTACTCCCTGGTTGATGAAGCTTTCTTT
V gene: TRBV18; D gene: TRBD1; clone size: NA; J gene: TRBJ1-3; CDR3 protein: CASSPPGQGGHTIYF; CDR3 DNA: TGTGCCAGCTCACCACCGGGACAGGGAGGACACACCATATATTTT
V gene: TRBV27; D gene: NA; clone size: NA; J gene: TRBJ2-2; CDR3 protein: CASSSRPGYTGELFF; CDR3 DNA: TGTGCCAGCAGTTCGCGCCCGGGGTACACCGGGGAGCTGTTTTTT
V gene: TRBV15; D gene: NA; clone size: once; J gene: TRBJ2-1; CDR3 protein: CATSYYNEQFF; CDR3 DNA: TGTGCCACCAGCTATTACAATGAGCAGTTCTTC
V gene: TRBV29-1; D gene: NA; clone size: NA; J gene: TRBJ2-7; CDR3 protein: CSVWDTAYEQYF; CDR3 DNA: TGCAGCGTTTGGGACACAGCCTACGAGCAGTACTTC
V gene: TRBV29-1; D gene: TRBD1; clone size: NA; J gene: TRBJ1-2; CDR3 protein: CSVYGDRGPGYTF; CDR3 DNA: TGCAGCGTTTATGGGGACAGGGGGCCTGGCTACACCTTC
V gene: TRBV24-1; D gene: NA; clone size: NA; J gene: TRBJ2-6; CDR3 protein: CATSDDEHVTSSGANVLTF; CDR3 DNA: TGTGCCACCAGTGATGATGAACACGTTACCAGCTCTGGGGCCAACGTCCTGACTTTC
V gene: TRBV6-2/TRBV6-3; D gene: TRBD2; clone size: NA; J gene: TRBJ2-5; CDR3 protein: CASSYLREGRQETQYF; CDR3 DNA: TGTGCCAGCAGTTACCTCCGGGAGGGCCGGCAAGAGACCCAGTACTTC
V gene: TRBV28; D gene: NA; clone size: NA; J gene: TRBJ2-2; CDR3 protein: CASSLEAGELFF; CDR3 DNA: TGTGCCAGCAGTTTGGAGGCCGGGGAGCTGTTTTTT
V gene: TRBV6-2/TRBV6-3; D gene: NA; clone size: once; J gene: TRBJ2-1; CDR3 protein: CASSYFATVNEQFF; CDR3 DNA: TGTGCCAGCAGTTACTTCGCTACAGTCAATGAGCAGTTCTTC
V gene: TRBV19; D gene: NA; clone size: NA; J gene: TRBJ1-3; CDR3 protein: CASSLQATYSGNTIYF; CDR3 DNA: TGTGCCAGTAGTCTACAGGCTACCTACTCTGGAAACACCATATATTTT
V gene: TRBV30; D gene: NA; clone size: few; J gene: TRBJ1-6; CDR3 protein: CAWSVRFGRINSPLHF; CDR3 DNA: TGTGCCTGGAGTGTAAGGTTTGGGCGGATTAATTCACCCCTCCACTTT
V gene: TRBV28; D gene: NA; clone size: NA; J gene: TRBJ1-1; CDR3 protein: CASGTSGLGTEAFF; CDR3 DNA: TGTGCCAGCGGAACCTCAGGGCTAGGCACTGAAGCTTTCTTT
V gene: TRBV28; D gene: NA; clone size: few; J gene: TRBJ1-2; CDR3 protein: CASMHKGRANYGYTF; CDR3 DNA: TGTGCCAGCATGCATAAAGGGAGGGCTAACTATGGCTACACCTTC
V gene: TRBV18; D gene: TRBD1; clone size: once; J gene: TRBJ1-2; CDR3 protein: CASSPRRDSIPYGYTF; CDR3 DNA: TGTGCCAGCTCACCTCGCCGGGACAGCATTCCCTATGGCTACACCTTC
V gene: TRBV7-9; D gene: NA; clone size: NA; J gene: TRBJ2-1; CDR3 protein: CASSFGQYNEQFF; CDR3 DNA: TGTGCCAGCAGCTTTGGGCAGTACAATGAGCAGTTCTTC
V gene: TRBV19; D gene: NA; clone size: few; J gene: TRBJ1-1; CDR3 protein: CASSKRTTEAFF; CDR3 DNA: TGTGCCAGTAGCAAAAGGACCACTGAAGCTTTCTTT
V gene: TRBV30; D gene: NA; clone size: NA; J gene: TRBJ1-4; CDR3 protein: CAYDQNEKLFF; CDR3 DNA: TGTGCCTATGACCAGAATGAAAAACTGTTTTTT
V gene: TRBV19; D gene: NA; clone size: few; J gene: TRBJ1-5; CDR3 protein: CASKAEGRRSQPQHF; CDR3 DNA: TGTGCCAGTAAGGCGGAGGGACGAAGATCTCAGCCCCAGCATTTT
V gene: TRBV28; D gene: TRBD1; clone size: NA; J gene: TRBJ2-1; CDR3 protein: CASILTGQNNEQFF; CDR3 DNA: TGTGCCAGCATACTGACAGGGCAAAACAATGAGCAGTTCTTC
V gene: TRBV5-1; D gene: NA; clone size: NA; J gene: TRBJ2-1; CDR3 protein: CASSLVQSDNEQFF; CDR3 DNA: TGCGCCAGCAGCTTAGTACAGAGCGACAATGAGCAGTTCTTC
V gene: TRBV29-1; D gene: TRBD2; clone size: NA; J gene: TRBJ2-1; CDR3 protein: CSATRGSYNEQFF; CDR3 DNA: TGCAGCGCCACGCGGGGGTCCTACAATGAGCAGTTCTTC
V gene: TRBV3-1/TRBV3-2; D gene: NA; clone size: NA; J gene: TRBJ1-5; CDR3 protein: CASSQSNTGINQPQHF; CDR3 DNA: TGTGCCAGCAGCCAGTCGAATACAGGGATCAATCAGCCCCAGCATTTT
V gene: TRBV25-1; D gene: TRBD1; clone size: few; J gene: TRBJ1-4; CDR3 protein: CASRQGAVEKLFF; CDR3 DNA: TGTGCCAGCAGGCAGGGGGCGGTCGAAAAACTGTTTTTT
V gene: TRBV27; D gene: NA; clone size: NA; J gene: TRBJ1-1; CDR3 protein: CASSLLAGVGGNTEAFF; CDR3 DNA: TGTGCCAGCAGTTTATTGGCGGGGGTGGGGGGTAACACTGAAGCTTTCTTT
V gene: TRBV2; D gene: TRBD1; clone size: NA; J gene: TRBJ1-1; CDR3 protein: CASSGQGASSGTEAFF; CDR3 DNA: TGTGCCAGCAGTGGACAGGGGGCGAGTTCGGGCACTGAAGCTTTCTTT
V gene: TRBV28; D gene: TRBD1; clone size: NA; J gene: TRBJ1-2; CDR3 protein: CASSSGTVYGYTF; CDR3 DNA: TGTGCCAGCAGTTCAGGGACAGTCTATGGCTACACCTTC
V gene: TRBV5-1; D gene: TRBD2; clone size: NA; J gene: TRBJ2-1; CDR3 protein: CASSAGLASDEQFF; CDR3 DNA: TGCGCCAGCAGCGCGGGACTAGCCTCCGATGAGCAGTTCTTC
V gene: TRBV29-1; D gene: NA; clone size: NA; J gene: TRBJ2-7; CDR3 protein: CSFGGDGFEQYF; CDR3 DNA: TGCAGCTTTGGGGGTGACGGGTTTGAGCAGTACTTC
V gene: TRBV7-9; D gene: NA; clone size: few; J gene: TRBJ2-3; CDR3 protein: CASSLALPSTDTQYF; CDR3 DNA: TGTGCCAGCAGCTTAGCACTACCGAGCACAGATACGCAGTATTTT
V gene: TRBV5-4; D gene: NA; clone size: NA; J gene: TRBJ1-4; CDR3 protein: CASSLGGGLEKLFF; CDR3 DNA: TGTGCCAGCAGCTTGGGAGGGGGGTTGGAAAAACTGTTTTTT
V gene: TRBV2; D gene: NA; clone size: NA; J gene: TRBJ1-5; CDR3 protein: CASSDRAQQPQHF; CDR3 DNA: TGTGCCAGCAGTGACAGAGCCCAGCAGCCCCAGCATTTT
V gene: TRBV27; D gene: TRBD1; clone size: NA; J gene: TRBJ1-5; CDR3 protein: CASSPWDRGWGGSNQPQHF; CDR3 DNA: TGTGCCAGCAGCCCCTGGGACAGGGGGTGGGGGGGGAGCAATCAGCCCCAGCATTTT
V gene: TRBV7-3; D gene: NA; clone size: NA; J gene: TRBJ2-3; CDR3 protein: CASSGRVTDTQYF; CDR3 DNA: TGTGCCAGCAGCGGACGGGTCACAGATACGCAGTATTTT
V gene: TRBV24-1; D gene: NA; clone size: NA; J gene: TRBJ2-1; CDR3 protein: CATSETAGTSWFF; CDR3 DNA: TGTGCCACCAGTGAGACTGCCGGGACCTCGTGGTTCTTC
V gene: TRBV13; D gene: TRBD1; clone size: NA; J gene: TRBJ2-2; CDR3 protein: CASSLVGGATGELFF; CDR3 DNA: TGTGCCAGCAGCTTAGTAGGGGGCGCCACCGGGGAGCTGTTTTTT
V gene: TRBV11-2; D gene: NA; clone size: once; J gene: TRBJ2-3; CDR3 protein: CASSFSRADTQYF; CDR3 DNA: TGTGCCAGCAGCTTTTCCAGGGCAGATACGCAGTATTTT
V gene: TRBV19; D gene: NA; clone size: NA; J gene: TRBJ2-7; CDR3 protein: CASSIGPGTYEQYF; CDR3 DNA: TGTGCCAGTAGTATAGGTCCAGGGACCTACGAGCAGTACTTC
V gene: TRBV5-6; D gene: NA; clone size: NA; J gene: TRBJ2-7; CDR3 protein: CASSLVGSPRTYEQYF; CDR3 DNA: TGTGCCAGCAGCTTGGTGGGTTCCCCTCGGACCTACGAGCAGTACTTC
V gene: TRBV27; D gene: TRBD2; clone size: NA; J gene: TRBJ2-5; CDR3 protein: CASSPTSGEQETQYF; CDR3 DNA: TGTGCCAGCAGTCCGACTAGCGGGGAGCAAGAGACCCAGTACTTC
V gene: TRBV15; D gene: NA; clone size: NA; J gene: TRBJ2-1; CDR3 protein: CATSRDWTKGYNEQFF; CDR3 DNA: TGTGCCACCAGCAGAGATTGGACGAAGGGGTACAATGAGCAGTTCTTC
V gene: TRBV12-5; D gene: NA; clone size: NA; J gene: TRBJ2-3; CDR3 protein: CASGLGTSFDTQYF; CDR3 DNA: TGTGCTAGTGGTTTGGGGACATCCTTTGATACGCAGTATTTT